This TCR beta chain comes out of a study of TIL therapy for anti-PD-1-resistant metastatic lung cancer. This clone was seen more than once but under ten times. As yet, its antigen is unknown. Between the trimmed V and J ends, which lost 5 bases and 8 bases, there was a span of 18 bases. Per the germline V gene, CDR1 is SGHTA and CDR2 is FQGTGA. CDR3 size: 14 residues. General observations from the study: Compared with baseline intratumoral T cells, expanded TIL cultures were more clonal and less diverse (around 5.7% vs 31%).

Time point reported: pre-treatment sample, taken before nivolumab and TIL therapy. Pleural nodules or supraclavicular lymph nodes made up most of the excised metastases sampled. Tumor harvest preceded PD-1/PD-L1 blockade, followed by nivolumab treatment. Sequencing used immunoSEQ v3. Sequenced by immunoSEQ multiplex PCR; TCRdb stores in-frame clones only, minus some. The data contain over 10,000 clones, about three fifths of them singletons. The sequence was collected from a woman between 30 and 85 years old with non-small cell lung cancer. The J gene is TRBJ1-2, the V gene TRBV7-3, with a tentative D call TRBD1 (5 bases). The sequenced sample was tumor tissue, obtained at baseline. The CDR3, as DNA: TGTGCCAGCAGCCCAACGCCGGTGGGGCGCGGCTACACCTTC. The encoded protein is CASSPTPVGRGYTF.